This record concerns one T cell receptor beta chain sequence. This sample was included in a study of shared clonotypes between healthy human individuals. Germline loops: CDR1 MDHEN, CDR2 SYDVKM. Trimming left V 7 bases short and J 0 bases short, with 16 bases between. CDR3 length: 17 residues. Every immunoSEQ plate was one replicate of a subset's evenly spread DNA. Repertoires were generated with immunoSEQ multiplex PCR, while TCRdb's copy carries only in-frame clones and drops some. The sample has millions of clones, approximately 93% seen once. The sequence came from a man younger than 35 in good health. Some clones in this sample may be carry-over from other donors' samples. What was sequenced was naive CD4+ T cells from PBMCs. The subset denotes: CD45RA+ positively selected. The J gene is TRBJ2-6, the V gene TRBV28; no reliable D call. This CDR3 reads CASTKSYGYSGANVLTF. CDR3 in DNA: TGTGCCAGCACCAAGAGTTACGGGTACTCTGGGGCCAACGTCCTGACTTTC.